This is a list of T cell receptor beta chains from one sample in a study of T cell responses to AZD1222 COVID-19 vaccine. Assay used: immunoSEQ multiplex PCR; TCRdb lists only in-frame clones, some missing. The sample gives 95,000 to 100,000 clones, approximately 84% of which show up once; 14% is in the top ten. This sample comprised peripheral blood, obtained 28 days after the second AZD1222 dose. The receptors shown here come from an adult who received the AZD1222 COVID-19 vaccine. CDR3s include the opening cysteine and the closing phenylalanine or tryptophan. Fields, in order: CDR3 DNA, CDR3 protein, clone size, V gene, J gene, D gene. A D gene is named only where the DNA matches it firmly. The listing skips clone size in some rows; elsewhere it reads once, few, many or a size class.

TGTGCCAGCAGCGTATCTGGCAGCAATCAGCCCCAGCATTTT	CASSVSGSNQPQHF	.	TRBV9	TRBJ1-5	.
TGTGCCAGCAGTCCAGGGACTACCATCCCCTACGAGCAGTACTTC	CASSPGTTIPYEQYF	.	TRBV28	TRBJ2-7	TRBD2
TGTGCCAGCGGCTTACGGGGGGAGTACAATGAGCAGTTCTTC	CASGLRGEYNEQFF	few	TRBV7-2	TRBJ2-1	TRBD2
TGTGCCAGCAGCTTGACAACCCGACCCGGGCCGAGGGGTGAAAAACTGTTTTTT	CASSLTTRPGPRGEKLFF	once	TRBV11-2	TRBJ1-4	.
TGCGCCAGCAGCTTGACAGGCCGGTCCTCGAACACTGAAGCTTTCTTT	CASSLTGRSSNTEAFF	.	TRBV5-1	TRBJ1-1	.
TGTGCCAGCAGCTTAGTGAAGTCCAGGGGCAATGAGCAGTTCTTC	CASSLVKSRGNEQFF	.	TRBV7-2	TRBJ2-1	.
TGTGCCAGCAGCAAGACAGTCTTGGACAGAAACACCATATATTTT	CASSKTVLDRNTIYF	.	TRBV6-5	TRBJ1-3	.
TGCAGTGCTAGTCCCCCAGCGGGAGGGTTTGAGCAGTTCTTC	CSASPPAGGFEQFF	.	TRBV20-1	TRBJ2-1	TRBD2
TGCGCCAGCAGCTTGGAAGGGACAACCAGGAGGGGAAACACCATATATTTT	CASSLEGTTRRGNTIYF	.	TRBV5-1	TRBJ1-3	.
TGTGCCAGCAGTGACCCCCGGTATGGCTACACCTTC	CASSDPRYGYTF	few	TRBV6-1	TRBJ1-2	.
TGTGCCAGCAGCCCGGGGACAGGGAGTGGGCCCCAGCATTTT	CASSPGTGSGPQHF	.	TRBV5-5	TRBJ1-5	TRBD1
TGTGCCAGCAGTGAAGGGCGGGGCCACGAGCAGTACTTC	CASSEGRGHEQYF	.	TRBV2	TRBJ2-7	.
TGTGCCACCAGCAGGATAAGGACTAGCGGGAGATACTCCTACAATGAGCAGTTCTTC	CATSRIRTSGRYSYNEQFF	.	TRBV15	TRBJ2-1	TRBD2
TGTGCCAGCAGTTATAGGGGATCACCCCTCCACTTT	CASSYRGSPLHF	.	TRBV6-5	TRBJ1-6	.
TGTGCCAGCAGCAAACAGGGGGACTATGGCTACACCTTC	CASSKQGDYGYTF	.	TRBV7-9	TRBJ1-2	TRBD1